In this sample, the clone carrying this TCR beta chain turned up many times. These data belong to a study of T cells in Graves' hyperthyroidism and ophthalmopathy. The investigators amplified TCR beta CDR3 regions from RNA transcripts. TCR CDR3 regions were first amplified by RT-PCR with HTBI primers. TCRdb reprocessed the multiplex PCR reads via MiXCR and lists one record per CDR3 protein. The sample includes approximately 590,000 distinct CDR3 sequences, 15% to 18% seen only once; the top ten take roughly 7.3%. The CDR3 totals 13 residues. CDR1 is DFQATT and CDR2 is SNEGSKA in the germline V gene (reference sequence). V lost 7 bases, J lost 3 bases, and 4 bases stayed unmatched. Graves' hyperthyroidism was deemed stable absent ophthalmopathy progression within 18 months. The PBMCs were sourced from fresh peripheral blood (about 10 ml).

This sequence joins TRBV20-1 and TRBJ2-1; 9 bases fit TRBD1. This clonotype was sampled from a young woman with Graves' hyperthyroidism. The sample comprised blood. The CDR3 protein is CSVPGQGYNEQFF. The CDR3 nucleotides are TGCAGTGTACCGGGACAGGGCTACAATGAGCAGTTCTTC.